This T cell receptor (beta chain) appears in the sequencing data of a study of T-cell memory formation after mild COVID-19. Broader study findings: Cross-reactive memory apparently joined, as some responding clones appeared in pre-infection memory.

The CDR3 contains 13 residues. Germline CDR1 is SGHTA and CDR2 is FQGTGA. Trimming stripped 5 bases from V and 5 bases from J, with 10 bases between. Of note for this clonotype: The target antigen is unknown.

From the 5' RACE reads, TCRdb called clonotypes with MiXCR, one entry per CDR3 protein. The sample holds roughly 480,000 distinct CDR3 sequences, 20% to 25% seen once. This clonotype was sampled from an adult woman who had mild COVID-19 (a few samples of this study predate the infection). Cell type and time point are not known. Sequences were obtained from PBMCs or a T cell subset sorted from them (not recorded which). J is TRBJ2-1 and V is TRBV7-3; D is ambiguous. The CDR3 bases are TGTGCCAGCAGCATTACTACCGACAATGAGCAGTTCTTC. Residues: CASSITTDNEQFF.